This TCR beta chain was found in a study of shared clonotypes between healthy human individuals. In replicate PCRs of sorted subsets, roughly 200 ng DNA, some 28,000 T cell genomes, was used. Clones were read by immunoSEQ multiplex PCR, and TCRdb kept only the in-frame ones, dropping some. The table lists 1 million to 1.2 million clones, approximately 77% of them singletons. A CD45RA+ naive subset and a CD45RA-negative memory subset were split from CD4+ cells. In this sample, this clone turned up a few times. Sequenced material: memory CD4+ T cells from PBMCs. Stated subset: CD45RA-negative fraction. This TCR came from a man aged 18 to 30 in good health. Some clones in this sample may be carry-over from other donors' samples.

The CDR3 DNA follows: TGTGCCAGCAGCCCTGGAAGGTCCGAGCAGTACTTC. Residues: CASSPGRSEQYF. The rearrangement joins TRBV5-6 to TRBJ2-7; D remains unclear. Trimming left V 4 bases short and J 6 bases short, with 11 bases between. The CDR3 extends over 12 amino acids. Germline V lookup: CDR1 SGHDT, CDR2 YYEEEE.